In its sample, the clone carrying this TCR beta chain was seen once. The data are from a study of cytomegalovirus exposure and HLA in healthy donors. Per germline, CDR1 SGHRS and CDR2 YFSETQ. This CDR3 region has 13 residues. Trimming took 5 bases from V and 2 from J, leaving 8 bases between them. PCR employed 60 Vbeta and 13 Jbeta primers. TCRdb's copy holds only in-frame clones and misses some; the assay was immunoSEQ multiplex PCR. The sample records more than 150,000 clones, 80% being singletons. Material: PBMCs. The chain couples TRBV5-1 to TRBJ1-3; weak D call: TRBD1 (5 bases). This TCR derives from a man aged 40-55 years in good health and CMV-seropositive. The CDR3 DNA reads TGCGCCAGCAGGGAGACAGCTGGAAACACCATATATTTT. Encoded protein: CASRETAGNTIYF. Looking up the rest from reference TRBV5-1 and TRBJ1-3 gives the full variable domain: KAGVTQTPRYLIKTRGQQVTLSCSPISGHRSVSWYQQTPGQGLQFLFEYFSETQRNKGNFPGRFSGRQFSNSRSEMNVSTLELGDSALYLCASRETAGNTIYFGEGSWLTVV.